This passage covers 8 T cell receptor beta chains from one sample sequenced in a study of CD8 T cells in Susac syndrome. Reverse transcription of 0.5 to 1 ug RNA used random hexamers. TCRdb ran MiXCR on the immunoSEQ multiplex PCR reads and lists one entry per CDR3 protein. The table includes around 150,000 distinct CDR3 sequences, around 93% detected once. Sequencing was done on a sample of CD4+ T cells from PBMCs. The receptors shown here come from a human donor in good health.

V usage is TRBV7-9 and J usage is TRBJ1-2, with a possible D match to TRBD1 (6 bases). Germline CDR1 reads SEHNR; CDR2 reads FQNEAQ (reference sequence). V was clipped by 4 bases and J by 8 bases, with 11 bases between them. This CDR3 contains 12 residues. CDR3 region: CASSWQGTGYTF. The CDR3 DNA follows: TGTGCCAGCAGCTGGCAGGGGACAGGCTACACCTTC.

V and J are TRBV20-1 and TRBJ2-3, with D unresolved. Germline assignment: CDR1 DFQATT and CDR2 SNEGSKA (reference sequence). V was shortened by 3 bases and J by 1 base, with 14 bases between the two germline ends. The CDR3 length is 15 residues. CDR3 bases: TGCAGTGCTAGTGGGCGGCAGGTGGGCACAGATACGCAGTATTTT. It specifies CSASGRQVGTDTQYF.

V is TRBV20-1 and J is TRBJ2-1; D gene ambiguous. CDR1 is DFQATT and CDR2 is SNEGSKA in the germline V gene (reference sequence). Trimming cost V 3 bases and J 0 bases, with 3 bases left between them. The CDR3 contains 12 residues. The CDR3 DNA sequence: TGCAGTGCTAGCGACTCCTACAATGAGCAGTTCTTC. Translation: CSASDSYNEQFF.

The rearrangement links TRBV5-1 to TRBJ2-5; 8 positions agree with TRBD1. The CDR3 covers 17 residues. The junction had 9 bases not matched to a gene; V was cut back by 0 bases and J by 2 bases. Germline V gene data show CDR1 as SGHRS and CDR2 as YFSETQ. DNA of the CDR3: TGCGCCAGCAGCTTGGGAAGGACAGGGCCTGGGCAAGAGACCCAGTACTTC. Translated, it gives CASSLGRTGPGQETQYF.

The rearrangement uses TRBV5-1 and TRBJ1-4, with 7 bases matching TRBD1. CDR1 and CDR2 from the germline V gene are SGHRS and YFSETQ. The V segment lost 1 base and the J segment 6 bases; nucleotides outside the gene matches: 3. The CDR3 is 14 amino acids. The CDR3 loop is CASSLRQGDEKLFF. Here the CDR3 DNA reads TGCGCCAGCAGCTTGAGACAGGGTGATGAAAAACTGTTTTTT.

V usage is TRBV10-3 and J usage is TRBJ2-7; 7 bases are shared with TRBD1. The V and J ends lost 3 bases and 7 bases, in that order; junction bases with no gene match: 9. Germline V gene lookup returns CDR1 ENHRY and CDR2 SYGVKD. This CDR3 contains 14 residues. The CDR3 DNA reads as TGTGCCATCAGTGACAACAGGGGTTCGGGGGAGCAGTACTTC. Protein product: CAISDNRGSGEQYF.

The CDR3 coding sequence is TGTGCCAGCAGCCCGAGGGGCCAGGGGGCTGGTGGCTACACCTTC. Encoded protein: CASSPRGQGAGGYTF. This rearrangement joins TRBV7-2 to TRBJ1-2; 8 nucleotides align to TRBD1. After removal of 5 bases from V and 7 bases from J, the junction contained 12 bases not matched to a gene. The CDR3 contains 15 residues. Germline CDR1 and CDR2: SGHTA and FQGNSA.

The gene calls are TRBV6-4 and TRBJ2-3, with D unclear. The germline V and J ends were trimmed by 0 bases and 2 bases, with 9 bases remaining between them. The CDR3 is 15 residues long. Germline V gives CDR1 MRHNA, CDR2 SNTAGT. The CDR3 nucleotides read TGTGCCAGCAGTGACTCCCAAGGGCCCACAGATACGCAGTATTTT. Protein product: CASSDSQGPTDTQYF.